These 11 T cell receptor beta chains originate from one sample sequenced in a study of CD8 T cells in ankylosing spondylitis. One entry per CDR3 protein, called by TCRdb with MiXCR from the 5' RACE reads. The sample consists of 250,000 to 400,000 distinct CDR3 sequences, around 10% of them appearing once. Specimen: blood, either unsorted or a sorted T cell fraction (not recorded which). The receptors shown here come from a female donor with ankylosing spondylitis or in good health (not recorded which).

Ten or more counts support this clonotype. The CDR3 loop is CASSPLLTGELFF. The CDR3 DNA reads as TGCGCCAGCAGCCCTTTACTGACCGGGGAGCTGTTTTTT. This rearrangement joins TRBV5-1 to TRBJ2-2, with unresolved D. Deletions cut 4 bases from V and 5 bases from J, with 9 bases between. From germline, CDR1 is SGHRS and CDR2 YFSETQ. This CDR3 has 13 residues.

This clonotype has a handful of counts. The rearrangement links TRBV2 to TRBJ2-3, with D tentatively TRBD1 (5 bases). V shed 4 bases and J shed 2 bases, with 10 bases lying between them. CDR3 length: 14 residues. CDR1 SNHLY and CDR2 FYNNEI come from the germline V gene. This chain's CDR3 is CASSVPGNTDTQYF. CDR3 DNA sequence: TGTGCCAGCAGTGTGCCAGGGAACACAGATACGCAGTATTTT.

This clonotype was recorded at least ten times. This rearrangement joins TRBV15 to TRBJ1-2; D may be TRBD1 (6 bases). The CDR3 is made up of 16 amino acids. The V end was cut by 3 bases, the J end by 3 bases, with 17 bases between. The germline V gene encodes CDR1 LNHNV and CDR2 YYDKDF (reference sequence). In nucleotides, the CDR3 is TGTGCCACCAGCAGTGACGAGGGGGACCATTACTATGGCTACACCTTC. It is translated as CATSSDEGDHYYGYTF.

The sample holds many counts of this clonotype. The genes are TRBV20-1 and TRBJ2-2; unclear D gene. This CDR3 has 13 amino acids. Deletions cut 7 bases from V and 1 base from J, with 10 bases between. Germline V lookup: CDR1 DFQATT, CDR2 SNEGSKA (reference sequence). The CDR3 region is CSDQLKNTGELFF. CDR3 bases: TGCAGTGACCAGCTCAAGAACACCGGGGAGCTGTTTTTT.

A note on this clonotype: One junction end disagrees with the germline gene, perhaps due to a read error. The chain employs TRBV18 and TRBJ2-7; either TRBD1 or TRBD2 may supply D (6 bases each). CDR3 length: 15 residues. The germline gives CDR1 KGHSH, CDR2 LQKENI. Here the CDR3 reads CAGSPLGGAIYEQYF. CDR3 nucleotides: TGTGCCGGCTCACCCTTGGGGGGCGCAATCTACGAGCAGTACTTC.

This clonotype was observed at least ten times. The rearrangement links TRBV3-1 to TRBJ2-5; possible D gene TRBD2, 6 bases. The CDR3 runs to 15 residues. Trimming took 2 bases from V and 5 from J, leaving 15 bases between them. CDR1 LGHDT and CDR2 YNNKEL come from the germline V gene (reference sequence). CDR3 sequence (DNA): TGTGCCAGCAGCCAACCCCGAGGAGGGTCCGAGACCCAGTACTTC. It encodes CASSQPRGGSETQYF.

Ten or more counts support this clonotype. V and J are TRBV5-1 and TRBJ1-1; D gene ambiguous. The germline V gene encodes CDR1 SGHRS and CDR2 YFSETQ. V gave up 2 bases and J gave up 3 bases, with 14 bases separating them. The CDR3 spans 15 residues. In nucleotides, the CDR3 is TGCGCCAGCAGCTTAGCGCCCCACGGCGACACTGAAGCTTTCTTT. Its translation: CASSLAPHGDTEAFF.

At least ten counts were recorded for this clonotype. The V gene is TRBV20-1, the J gene TRBJ2-7; D could derive from TRBD1 or TRBD2 (5 bases each). V lost 6 bases, J lost 5 bases, and 20 bases lay in between. The germline V gene has CDR1 DFQATT and CDR2 SNEGSKA (reference sequence). CDR3 length equals 14 residues. The CDR3 spells CSARHRGVINEQYF. The CDR3 DNA is TGCAGTGCCAGGCATCGAGGGGTAATCAACGAGCAGTACTTC.

This clonotype was counted at least ten times. The chain uses TRBV7-8 and TRBJ1-1; 8 bases agree with TRBD1. The CDR3 extends over 15 amino acids. The trim removed 0 bases at V and 3 bases at J, leaving 3 bases unmatched. Per germline, CDR1 SGHVS and CDR2 FQNEAQ. The CDR3 is CASSLAQGAYTEAFF. In DNA form, the CDR3 reads TGTGCCAGCAGCTTAGCCCAGGGGGCGTACACTGAAGCTTTCTTT.

This clonotype was observed a handful of times. The chain carries TRBV7-2 and TRBJ2-5; D is uncertain. Germline assignment: CDR1 SGHTA and CDR2 FQGNSA. The CDR3 is made up of 17 amino acids. With 5 bases removed from V and 1 base from J, the gap between germline ends came to 20 bases. The CDR3 reads CASSASFWRLPQETQYF. In DNA form, the CDR3 reads TGTGCCAGCAGCGCCTCTTTTTGGAGACTTCCCCAAGAGACCCAGTACTTC.

This clonotype has a handful of counts. The chain uses TRBV27 and TRBJ2-3; D perhaps matches TRBD2 (5 bases). Trimming pared 7 bases from V and 1 base from J, leaving 12 bases between. Germline V gene data show CDR1 as MNHEY and CDR2 as SMNVEV (reference sequence). The CDR3 extends over 14 amino acids. This CDR3 is CASTRGRGTDTQYF. CDR3 coding DNA: TGTGCCAGCACCCGGGGTCGGGGCACAGATACGCAGTATTTT.